This T cell receptor (beta chain) was obtained from a study of blood T cell repertoires in COVID-19. Overall study: From the United States, Italy and Spain came samples of acute and convalescent COVID-19.

Profiled with immunoSEQ multiplex PCR; TCRdb holds only in-frame clones, not every one. Found here are roughly 100,000 clones, 70% to 90% of them singletons; the top ten hold 2% to 2.5%. Germline lookup yields CDR1 MNHEY and CDR2 SVGAGI. Trimming took off 11 bases at V and 0 bases at J, with 11 bases between the two ends. This CDR3 comprises 13 residues. The sequencing input was peripheral blood. The V gene is TRBV6-5, the J gene TRBJ1-5; D remains ambiguous. The clonotype comes from a man between 50 and 59 years old with active COVID-19. The CDR3 sequence is CACRGYSNQPQHF. Here the CDR3 DNA reads TGTGCCTGCCGGGGATATAGCAATCAGCCCCAGCATTTT.